The 4 T cell receptor beta chains listed next were all sequenced from one sample in a study of blood T cell repertoires in COVID-19. The table came from immunoSEQ multiplex PCR; TCRdb's copy has only in-frame clones and leaves some out. The table records 200,000 to 250,000 clones, 82% of them present only once. Sequenced input: peripheral blood. All receptors derive from a woman older than 75 with acute or convalescent COVID-19.

The count of this clone is one. V gene TRBV18 combines with J gene TRBJ1-5, with 10 bases that match TRBD1. The V gene end was trimmed by 2 bases and the J gene end by 2 bases; junction bases not matched to a gene: 6. Germline V gene lookup returns CDR1 KGHSH and CDR2 LQKENI. The CDR3 contains 17 residues. This CDR3 is CASSPGRQGAGNQPQHF. CDR3 bases: TGTGCCAGCTCACCAGGAAGACAGGGGGCCGGCAATCAGCCCCAGCATTTT.

This clone has a single count. This chain uses TRBV29-1 with TRBJ1-2; 7 nucleotides line up with TRBD1. After removal of 8 bases from V and 2 bases from J, the junction contained 5 bases not matched to a gene. The CDR3 has 12 amino acids. Germline CDR1 reads SQVTM; CDR2 reads ANQGSEA. The DNA of the CDR3 is TGCAGCTTCCGGGACAGCAACTATGGCTACACCTTC. Translating it yields CSFRDSNYGYTF.

The chain combines TRBV5-4 with TRBJ1-3; unclear D gene. V shed 4 bases and J shed 4 bases, with 18 bases lying between them. Germline CDR1 is SGHNT and CDR2 is YYREEE (reference sequence). This CDR3 has 16 residues. The CDR3: CASSVGLTPGGNTIYF. As DNA, the CDR3 is TGTGCCAGCAGCGTGGGCCTCACACCTGGCGGAAACACCATATATTTT.

The chain has TRBV7-9 and TRBJ1-5, with D hard to call. V lost 1 base and J lost 0, with 13 bases in between. Per the germline V gene, CDR1 is SEHNR and CDR2 is FQNEAQ (reference sequence). This CDR3 is built from 17 residues. This CDR3 is CASSLVLGGNSNQPQHF. CDR3 in DNA: TGTGCCAGCAGCTTAGTGCTCGGCGGGAATAGCAATCAGCCCCAGCATTTT.